This record looks at one TCR beta chain sequence and its context. This sample stems from a study of OX40 agonist ivuxolimab in advanced cancers. Sequenced by immunoSEQ multiplex PCR; TCRdb stores in-frame clones only, minus some. The sample yields about 91,000 clones, around four fifths seen once. The germline V gene encodes CDR1 SGHNT and CDR2 YYREEE (reference sequence). Deletions cut 4 bases from V and 0 bases from J, with 20 bases between. The CDR3 is 18 amino acids. Blood sampling was done at baseline, cycle 4 day 1, and cycle 7 day 1. This chain links TRBV5-4 with TRBJ1-3, with D perhaps TRBD1 (5 bases). The origin of this receptor is an adult with an advanced solid tumor such as melanoma, head and neck, liver or kidney cancer. This specimen was CD4+ or CD8+ T cells sorted from blood, taken in a trial of the OX40 agonist ivuxolimab. CDR3 residues: CASSLLNRRDSSGNTIYF. The CDR3, as DNA: TGTGCCAGCAGCCTGTTAAACAGGCGAGACAGCTCTGGAAACACCATATATTTT.